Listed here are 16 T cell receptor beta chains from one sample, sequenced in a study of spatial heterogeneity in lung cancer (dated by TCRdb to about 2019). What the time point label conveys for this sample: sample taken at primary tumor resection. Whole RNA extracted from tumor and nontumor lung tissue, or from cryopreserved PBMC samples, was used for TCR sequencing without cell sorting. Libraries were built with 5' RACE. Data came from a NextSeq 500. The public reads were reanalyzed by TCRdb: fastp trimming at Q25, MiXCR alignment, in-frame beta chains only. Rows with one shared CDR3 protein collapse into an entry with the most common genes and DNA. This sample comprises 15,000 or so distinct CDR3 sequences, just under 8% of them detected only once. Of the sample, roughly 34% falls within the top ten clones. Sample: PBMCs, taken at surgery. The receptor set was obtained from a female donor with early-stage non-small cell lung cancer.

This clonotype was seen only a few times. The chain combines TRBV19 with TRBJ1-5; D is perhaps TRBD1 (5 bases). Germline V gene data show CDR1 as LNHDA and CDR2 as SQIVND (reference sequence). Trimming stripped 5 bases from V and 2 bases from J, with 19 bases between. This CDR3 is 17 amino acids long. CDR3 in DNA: TGTGCCAGTAGTTTGCTCCGGGGAGCGGGGGGCAATCAGCCCCAGCATTTT. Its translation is CASSLLRGAGGNQPQHF.

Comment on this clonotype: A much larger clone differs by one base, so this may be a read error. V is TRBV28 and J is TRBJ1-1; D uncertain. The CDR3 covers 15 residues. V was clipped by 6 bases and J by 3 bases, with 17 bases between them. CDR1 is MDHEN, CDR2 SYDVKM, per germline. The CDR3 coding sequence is TGTGCCAGCAGCCCTTCTATAGGCGTGTACACTGAAGCTTTCTTT. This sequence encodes CASSPSIGVYTEAFF.

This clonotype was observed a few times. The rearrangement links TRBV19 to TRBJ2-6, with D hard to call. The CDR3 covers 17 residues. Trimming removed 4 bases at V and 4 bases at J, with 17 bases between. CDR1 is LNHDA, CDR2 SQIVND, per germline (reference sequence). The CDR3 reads CASSTFLSSLGANVLTF. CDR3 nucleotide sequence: TGTGCCAGTAGTACCTTCCTTTCCTCCCTCGGGGCCAACGTCCTGACTTTC.

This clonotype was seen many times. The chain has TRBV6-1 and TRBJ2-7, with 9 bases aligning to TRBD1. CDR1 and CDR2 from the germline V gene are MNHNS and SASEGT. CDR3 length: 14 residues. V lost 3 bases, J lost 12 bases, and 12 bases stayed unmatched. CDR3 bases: TGTGCCAGCAGTGACGGACAGGGGCCCCTTCATCTGTACTTC. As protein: CASSDGQGPLHLYF.

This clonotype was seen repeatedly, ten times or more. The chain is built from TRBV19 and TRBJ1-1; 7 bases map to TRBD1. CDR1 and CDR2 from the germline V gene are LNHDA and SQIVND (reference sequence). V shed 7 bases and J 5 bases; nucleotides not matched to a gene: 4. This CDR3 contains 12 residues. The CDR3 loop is CASTTGRTEAFF. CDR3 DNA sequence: TGTGCCAGTACGACAGGGAGAACTGAAGCTTTCTTT.

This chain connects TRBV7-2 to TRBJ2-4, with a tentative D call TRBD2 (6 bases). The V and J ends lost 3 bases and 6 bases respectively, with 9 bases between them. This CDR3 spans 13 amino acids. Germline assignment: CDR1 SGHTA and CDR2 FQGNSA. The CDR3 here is CASSFVGGNIQYF. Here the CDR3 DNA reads TGTGCCAGCAGCTTCGTGGGGGGAAACATTCAGTACTTC.

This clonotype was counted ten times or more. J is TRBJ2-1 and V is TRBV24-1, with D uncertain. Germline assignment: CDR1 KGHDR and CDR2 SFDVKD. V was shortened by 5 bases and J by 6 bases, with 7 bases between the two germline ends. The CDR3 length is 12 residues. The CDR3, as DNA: TGTGCCACCAGTGGCAGTTCCAATGAGCAGTTCTTC. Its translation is CATSGSSNEQFF.

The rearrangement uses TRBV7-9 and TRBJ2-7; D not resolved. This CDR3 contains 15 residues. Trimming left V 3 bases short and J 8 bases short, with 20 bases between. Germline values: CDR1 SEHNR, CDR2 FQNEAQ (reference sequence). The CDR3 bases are TGTGCCAGCAGCTTCCAACCTCCCCAGGCCACAAAGCAGTACTTC. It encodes CASSFQPPQATKQYF.

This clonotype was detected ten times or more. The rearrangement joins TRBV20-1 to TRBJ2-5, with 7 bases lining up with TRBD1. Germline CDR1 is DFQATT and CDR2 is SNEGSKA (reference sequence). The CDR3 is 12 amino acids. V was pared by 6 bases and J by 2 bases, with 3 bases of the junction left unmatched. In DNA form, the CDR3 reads TGCAGTGCGTGGACAGGTCAAGAGACCCAGTACTTC. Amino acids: CSAWTGQETQYF.

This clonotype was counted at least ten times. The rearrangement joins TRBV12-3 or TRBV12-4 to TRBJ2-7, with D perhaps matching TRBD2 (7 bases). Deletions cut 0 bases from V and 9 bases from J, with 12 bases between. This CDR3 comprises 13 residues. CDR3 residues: CASSLAGGPGQYF. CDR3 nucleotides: TGTGCCAGCAGTTTAGCGGGGGGGCCAGGGCAGTACTTC.

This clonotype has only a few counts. CDR3 bases: TGTGCCACCAGCAGAGATCCCGACGGCCAGCCCCAGCATTTT. Translated: CATSRDPDGQPQHF. This chain connects TRBV15 to TRBJ1-5; D not resolved. The germline V gene has CDR1 LNHNV and CDR2 YYDKDF (reference sequence). This CDR3 is built from 14 residues. V lost 0 bases and J 7 bases, leaving 10 bases between the germline ends.

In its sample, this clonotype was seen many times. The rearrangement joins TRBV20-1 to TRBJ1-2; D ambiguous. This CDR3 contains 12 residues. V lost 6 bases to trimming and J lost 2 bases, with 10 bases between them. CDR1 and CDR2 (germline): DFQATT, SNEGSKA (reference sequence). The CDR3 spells CSASGENYGYTF. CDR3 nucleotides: TGCAGTGCAAGCGGGGAAAACTATGGCTACACCTTC.

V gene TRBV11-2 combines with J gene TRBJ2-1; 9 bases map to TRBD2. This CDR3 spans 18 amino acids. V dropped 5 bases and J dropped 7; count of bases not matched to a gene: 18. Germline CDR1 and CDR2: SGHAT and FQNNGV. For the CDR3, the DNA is TGTGCCAGCAGCCTGAGGCTAGTTGGTAGCGGGAGTGATAATGAGCAGTTCTTC. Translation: CASSLRLVGSGSDNEQFF.

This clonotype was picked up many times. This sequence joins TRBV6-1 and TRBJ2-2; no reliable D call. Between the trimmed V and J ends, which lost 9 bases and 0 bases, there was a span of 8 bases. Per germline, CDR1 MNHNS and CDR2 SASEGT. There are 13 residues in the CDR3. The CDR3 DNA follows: TGTGCCAGTCCTGGGGCGAACACCGGGGAGCTGTTTTTT. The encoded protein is CASPGANTGELFF.

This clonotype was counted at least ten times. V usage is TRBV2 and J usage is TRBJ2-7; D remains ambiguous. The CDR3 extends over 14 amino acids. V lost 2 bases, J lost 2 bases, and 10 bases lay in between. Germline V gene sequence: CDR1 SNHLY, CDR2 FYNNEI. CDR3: CASSEPTETYEQYF. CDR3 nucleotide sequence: TGTGCCAGCAGTGAACCGACCGAAACCTACGAGCAGTACTTC.

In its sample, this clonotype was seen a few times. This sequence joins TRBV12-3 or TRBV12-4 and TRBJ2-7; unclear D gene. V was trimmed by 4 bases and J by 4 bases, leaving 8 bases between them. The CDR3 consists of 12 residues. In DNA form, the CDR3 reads TGTGCCAGCAGTTGGGGTCGGTACGAGCAGTACTTC. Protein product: CASSWGRYEQYF.